Listed below are T cell receptor beta chains from one sample, sequenced in a study of OX40 agonist ivuxolimab in advanced cancers. The table came from immunoSEQ multiplex PCR; TCRdb's copy has only in-frame clones and leaves some out. The sample yields roughly 90,000 clones, 90% to 95% seen once. This specimen was CD4+ or CD8+ T cells sorted from blood, taken in a trial of the OX40 agonist ivuxolimab. The receptors stem from an adult with an advanced solid tumor such as melanoma, head and neck, liver or kidney cancer. Both conserved end residues are part of each CDR3. A D gene is named only where the DNA matches it firmly. For some rows the clone size is stated as once, few or many, or as a class when expanded; others skip it.

TRBV5-6	.	TRBJ2-1	.	TGTGCCAGCAGCTTAATAGCCGGGTACAATGAGCAGTTCTTC	CASSLIAGYNEQFF
TRBV5-5	.	TRBJ2-7	TRBD1	TGTGCCAGCAGCTTGGCCCAACGACAGGGGGCCTACGAGCAGTACTTC	CASSLAQRQGAYEQYF
TRBV7-8	.	TRBJ2-7	.	TGTGCCAGCGGGGGCGGATACGAGCAGTACTTC	CASGGGYEQYF
TRBV15	.	TRBJ2-7	.	TGTGCCACCAGCGAGGGGTGGGTCTACGAGCAGTACTTC	CATSEGWVYEQYF
TRBV11-2	.	TRBJ1-1	.	TGTGCCAGCAGCTCCCCCCTTACAGCGAACACTGAAGCTTTCTTT	CASSSPLTANTEAFF
TRBV27	.	TRBJ1-5	TRBD1	TGTGCCAGCAGTCTGCGGGACAGCTATCAGCCCCAGCATTTT	CASSLRDSYQPQHF
TRBV4-3	.	TRBJ2-1	TRBD1	TGCGCCAGCAGCCAAGGAGGGACAGGGGTCTTGAATGAGCAGTTCTTC	CASSQGGTGVLNEQFF
TRBV6-5	.	TRBJ1-1	TRBD1	TGTGCCAGCAGTGAGGGGACAGGGCACACTGAAGCTTTCTTT	CASSEGTGHTEAFF
TRBV30	.	TRBJ2-2	.	TGTGCCTGGACCGTTAAGTTGTCAGGGGAGCTGTTTTTT	CAWTVKLSGELFF
TRBV27	.	TRBJ2-7	TRBD1	TGTGCCAGCAGTCCCGGACAGGGGTCACCGGGCGAGCAGTACTTC	CASSPGQGSPGEQYF
TRBV4-1	.	TRBJ2-7	.	TGCGCCAGCAGCCAAGGAACAGCCTCCTACGAGCAGTACTTC	CASSQGTASYEQYF
TRBV27	once	TRBJ1-1	.	TGTGCCAGCAGTTTTACCGGGCTGAACACTGAAGCTTTCTTT	CASSFTGLNTEAFF
TRBV19	.	TRBJ1-1	.	TGTGCCACTCAGGGACACCGAAACACTGAAGCTTTCTTT	CATQGHRNTEAFF
TRBV2	.	TRBJ2-1	.	TGTGCCAGCATTGAGAATGAGCAGTTCTTC	CASIENEQFF
TRBV7-9	.	TRBJ2-1	TRBD2	TGTGCCAGCCTCGGGACTATTGGGAGCAATGAGCAGTTCTTC	CASLGTIGSNEQFF
TRBV4-1	.	TRBJ2-7	.	TGCGCCAGCAGCCAAATACGGGGAACGGGGGAGCAGTACTTC	CASSQIRGTGEQYF
TRBV27	.	TRBJ1-1	.	TGTGCCAGCAGTTTATCGGCGAACACTGAAGCTTTCTTT	CASSLSANTEAFF
TRBV27	.	TRBJ2-2	.	TGTGCCAGCAACCCAAGCTGGGGCGCGAACACCGGGGAGCTGTTTTTT	CASNPSWGANTGELFF
TRBV2	.	TRBJ1-4	.	TGTGCCAGCACGCTTGGCAGCTCTACAACTAATGAAAAACTGTTTTTT	CASTLGSSTTNEKLFF
TRBV27	.	TRBJ1-4	.	TGTGCCAGCAGTTTAAGTTCTAGTGAAAAACTGTTTTTT	CASSLSSSEKLFF
TRBV23-1	.	TRBJ1-2	TRBD1	TGCGCCAGCAGTCACCTAGGGACAGGGGATAACTATGGCTACACCTTC	CASSHLGTGDNYGYTF
TRBV4-3	.	TRBJ1-1	TRBD1	TGCGCCAGCAGCCAAGACGAGGGGGCCCCTGAAGCTTTCTTT	CASSQDEGAPEAFF
TRBV18	.	TRBJ1-5	.	TGTGCCAGCTCACCGCAGGGATATAGCAATCAGCCCCAGCATTTT	CASSPQGYSNQPQHF
TRBV11-2	.	TRBJ2-7	.	TGTGCCAGCAGCTTATTTGACCCTGTGCCCGAGCAGTACTTC	CASSLFDPVPEQYF
TRBV4-1	.	TRBJ1-2	.	TGCGCCAGCAGCCAAGAGAAAGGGAGGAATGAAAAGGGCTACACCTTC	CASSQEKGRNEKGYTF
TRBV7-7	.	TRBJ2-2	.	TGTGCCAGCAGCCCCGGGTCCAACACCGGGGAGCTGTTTTTT	CASSPGSNTGELFF
TRBV10-3	.	TRBJ1-3	.	TGTGCCATTCGAGACGGCTCTGGAAACACCATATATTTT	CAIRDGSGNTIYF
TRBV19	.	TRBJ1-6	TRBD1	TGTGCCAGTAGTATTTCCGGGACAGGGAATTCACCCCTCCACTTT	CASSISGTGNSPLHF
TRBV7-9	.	TRBJ2-7	.	TGTGCCAGCAGCTTAGGACTGCTCGGCGAGCAGTACTTC	CASSLGLLGEQYF
TRBV5-6	.	TRBJ2-5	.	TGTGCCAGCAGTTGGACTTTTCGGGACGGCAAAGAGACCCAGTACTTC	CASSWTFRDGKETQYF